This T cell receptor beta chain was documented in a study of cytomegalovirus exposure and HLA in healthy donors. Study results and limitations: DRB1 showed the most TCR associations and HLA-C the fewest in a later analysis, as rates varied by HLA locus. For TCR beta chains, V- and J-gene trimming was later linked to a missense DCLRE1C variant. Earlier analysis looked at TCR beta V segments, and most were productive about 87% or about 30% of the time.

This CDR3 region has 14 residues. V was pared by 4 bases and J by 4 bases, with 6 bases of the junction left unmatched. Per germline, CDR1 MNHNS and CDR2 SASEGT. In the PCR, 60 Vbeta and 13 Jbeta primers were used. The repertoire was sequenced with immunoSEQ multiplex PCR; TCRdb's copy has only in-frame clones and lacks some. The table includes roughly 110,000 clones, more than 65% detected once. A word on this clone: Its target is not known.

This TCR was sampled from a male donor in good health and CMV-seronegative. Sequenced sample: PBMCs. The chain combines TRBV6-1 with TRBJ2-7, with TRBD1 identical over 8 bases. As DNA, the CDR3 is TGTGCCAGCAGTGCCCAGGGGGCTAATTACGAGCAGTACTTC. Translation gives CASSAQGANYEQYF.